Here is one TCR beta chain with its context. This clone was recorded at least ten times. What antigen it recognizes has not been identified. No base qualities exist here, and no much larger clone lies one base off it. TCRbeta CDR3 regions were amplified from genomic DNA by means of the immunoSEQ Assay, a bias-controlled multiplex PCR. The study's own analysis went as follows. The number of nucleated cells in each sample was estimated from the amplification of reference gene primers within the assay. To quantify the absolute abundance of each unique TCRbeta CDR3 rearrangement, sequence reads were collapsed and filtered. Productive Simpson clonality was computed per sample as the square root of Simpson's diversity index over productive rearrangements. Here the immuneACCESS table is served through TCRdb, limited to in-frame sequences with V and J called. Missing clones are a known gap in these copies; in checked studies unresolved V genes cover under half, and the rest lacks a known reason. That table is the source of V, J and clone size, and D and trimming were worked out from the DNA. A total of fewer than 200,000 clones appear in this sample, approximately 82% of them only once. Jointly, the top ten make up roughly 17% of the sample.

This specimen belongs to a study of blood T cell repertoires in COVID-19 (TCRdb year 2020). Background on the whole study: Samples covering the acute and convalescent phases of COVID-19 were provided by collaborators in the United States, Italy and Spain. The material from the prospective study consisted of cDNA or gDNA derived from T cells, B-cell-depleted T cells, or PBMCs. Deeply sampled blood TCRbeta repertoires from subjects exposed to, actively infected with, or recovered from COVID-19 were included in the dataset. The repertoires were released in a freely available public database meant as a resource for research on the immune response to SARS-CoV-2. The samples were drawn from the first 160 participants of the ongoing ImmuneRACE study and from some 1,300 subjects provided by 6 global collaborators. Nearly every sample came with metadata listing a de-identified subject ID, COVID-19 status, age in years and sex. Where available, HLA class I and class II types were taken from metadata supplied by the sample provider and were not determined by assay-based typing.

Participants in the prospective study were aged roughly 18 to 95 years, lived in 24 United States geographic areas, and enrolled through a virtual design. In the prospective study, cohorts were assigned on the basis of participant-reported clinical history obtained from a screening survey and a study questionnaire. Recovered participants in ImmuneRACE Cohort 3 were defined as having two consecutive negative NP/OP PCR tests, clearance from a healthcare professional, or resolution of symptoms. In the prospective study, whole blood, serum and a nasopharyngeal or oropharyngeal swab were collected from each participant by mobile phlebotomists. Over a roughly two-month period, participants in the prospective study had the option of providing additional blood draws and questionnaires. Prospective study blood samples were shipped either frozen or at room temperature before DNA extraction. The V end loses 6 bases and the J end loses 2 bases, and a stretch of 17 bases separates them. For CDR1 and CDR2, the germline V gene lists MNHEY and SVGAGI. From the cysteine up to the phenylalanine, the CDR3 has a length of 15 residues. This entry keeps only the CDR3 DNA: 45 bases, framed from base 1.

Broad study findings and their caveats: The amount of clinical and demographic metadata varied by source and participant and was provided uncurated.

The TCR sequence derives from a woman aged 45-65 years who had recovered from COVID-19. The sample was PBMCs or T cells enriched from blood (not recorded which). The rearrangement joined TRBV6-5 to TRBJ2-7, with a weak D call of TRBD2 (6 bases match). The CDR3 loop reads CASRTLGERAYEQYF. The sequence in DNA is TGTGCCAGCAGGACCCTGGGGGAGCGGGCCTACGAGCAGTACTTC.